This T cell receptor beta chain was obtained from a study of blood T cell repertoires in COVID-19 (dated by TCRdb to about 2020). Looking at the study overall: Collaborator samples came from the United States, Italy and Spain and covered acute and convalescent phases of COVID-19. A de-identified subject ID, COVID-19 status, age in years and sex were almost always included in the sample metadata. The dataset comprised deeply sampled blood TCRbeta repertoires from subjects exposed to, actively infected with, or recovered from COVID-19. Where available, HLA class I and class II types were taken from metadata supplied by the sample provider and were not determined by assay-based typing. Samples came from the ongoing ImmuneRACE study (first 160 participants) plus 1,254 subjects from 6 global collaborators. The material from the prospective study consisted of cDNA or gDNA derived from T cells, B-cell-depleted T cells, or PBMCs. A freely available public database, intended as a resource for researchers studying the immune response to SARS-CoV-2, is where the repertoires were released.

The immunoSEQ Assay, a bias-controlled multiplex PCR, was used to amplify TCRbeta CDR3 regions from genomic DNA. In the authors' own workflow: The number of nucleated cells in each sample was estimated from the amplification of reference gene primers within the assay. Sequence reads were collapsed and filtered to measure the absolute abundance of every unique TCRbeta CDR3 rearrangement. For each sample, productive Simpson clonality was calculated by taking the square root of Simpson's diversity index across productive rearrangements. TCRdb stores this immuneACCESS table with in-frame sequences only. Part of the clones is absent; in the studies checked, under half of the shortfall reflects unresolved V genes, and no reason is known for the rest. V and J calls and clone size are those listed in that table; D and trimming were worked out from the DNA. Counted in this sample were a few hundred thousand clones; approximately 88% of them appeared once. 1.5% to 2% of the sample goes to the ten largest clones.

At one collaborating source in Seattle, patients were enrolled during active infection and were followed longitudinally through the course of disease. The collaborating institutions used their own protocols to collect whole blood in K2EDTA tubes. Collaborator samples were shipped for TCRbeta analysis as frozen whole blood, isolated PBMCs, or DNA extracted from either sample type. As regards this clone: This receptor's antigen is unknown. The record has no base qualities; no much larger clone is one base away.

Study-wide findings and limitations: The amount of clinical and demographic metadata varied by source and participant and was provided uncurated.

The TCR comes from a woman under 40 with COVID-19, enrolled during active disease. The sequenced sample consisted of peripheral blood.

In nucleotides, the sequence is TGCGCCAGCAGCTTGCTAGCGGGGGCGTCTCGGGATGAGCAGTTCTTC. It translates as CASSLLAGASRDEQFF. The chain employs TRBV5-1 and TRBJ2-1, with TRBD2 matching 10 junction bases. The V end gives up 1 base and the J end 8 bases, leaving 9 bases in the junction not matched to a gene. The CDR3 measures 16 amino acids from cysteine to phenylalanine. Only CDR3 DNA remains: 48 bases, in frame from the first base. CDR1 SGHRS and CDR2 YFSETQ are derived from the germline V gene.